This T cell receptor (beta chain) was identified during a study of cytomegalovirus exposure and HLA in healthy donors. Study-wide results and caveats: An analysis that came later showed most CMV-associated TCR beta chains appearing HLA-restricted. Most sequenced TCRs were rare (though some public TCRs occurred in many donors). Within an earlier analysis, most TCR beta V segments proved productive either about 90% or about 30% of the time.

Both 60 Vbeta primers and 13 Jbeta primers went into the PCR. Profiled with immunoSEQ multiplex PCR; TCRdb holds only in-frame clones, not every one. This sample's table has about 58,000 clones. The CDR3 runs to 18 residues. With V trimmed by 4 bases and J by 2 bases, 9 bases remained unmatched. From germline, CDR1 is SGHRS and CDR2 YFSETQ. As to this clone: The antigen is undetermined.

The specimen was PBMCs. The rearrangement uses TRBV5-1 and TRBJ2-5, with 15 bases identical to TRBD2. The clonotype comes from a woman aged 18-35 years in good health and CMV-seronegative. This CDR3 is CASSPPGLAGGPQETQYF. The CDR3 DNA sequence: TGCGCCAGCAGCCCTCCGGGACTAGCGGGGGGCCCTCAAGAGACCCAGTACTTC.